The rows below give T cell receptor beta chains drawn from one sample of a study of T-cell memory formation after mild COVID-19. MiXCR was run by TCRdb on the 5' RACE reads, yielding one entry per CDR3 protein. This table has roughly 450,000 distinct CDR3 sequences, about 18% appearing once. Sequences were obtained from PBMCs or a T cell subset sorted from them (not recorded which). All receptors come from an adult woman who had mild COVID-19 (a few samples of this study predate the infection). Cell type and time point are not known. The CDR3 runs from the conserved cysteine through the conserved F or W. A D gene is named only where the DNA matches it firmly. The size of a clone is reported for some rows only, either as once, few or many, or as a class for expanded clones.

cdr3_length	d_call	clone_size	v_call	j_call	cdr3_nt	cdr3_aa
14	NA	few	TRBV15	TRBJ1-2	TGTGCCACCAGCGTAAAGATGACAGGAGATGGCTACACCTTC	CATSVKMTGDGYTF
13	TRBD1	few	TRBV7-9	TRBJ2-7	TGTGCCAGCAGCAGGGCGACAGGGACCGAGCAGTACTTC	CASSRATGTEQYF
14	TRBD1	few	TRBV24-1	TRBJ2-5	TGTGCCACCAGGGGAGAGACAGGGAGAGAGACCCAGTACTTC	CATRGETGRETQYF
15	TRBD2	NA	TRBV20-1	TRBJ2-1	TGCAGTGCTAGAATCACTAGCGGGAGTTCCAATGAGCAGTTCTTC	CSARITSGSSNEQFF
16	NA	NA	TRBV9	TRBJ2-3	TGTGCCAGCAGCGTAGGATGGGGGAGAGGCACAGATACGCAGTATTTT	CASSVGWGRGTDTQYF
16	TRBD2	NA	TRBV18	TRBJ2-6	TGTGCCAGCTCCCTAGCGGGGTTGGCTGGGGCCAACGTCCTGACTTTC	CASSLAGLAGANVLTF
17	NA	NA	TRBV9	TRBJ1-2	TGTGCCAGCAGCGTAACAGGGTCGGACGTGAGCAGTAGTGGCTACACCTTC	CASSVTGSDVSSSGYTF
15	NA	few	TRBV14	TRBJ2-5	TGTGCCAGCAGCCGCCAGACAGTGTACCAAGAGACCCAGTACTTC	CASSRQTVYQETQYF
14	NA	NA	TRBV7-3	TRBJ2-5	TGTGCCAGCAGCCCAACTAGCTTACAAGAGACCCAGTACTTC	CASSPTSLQETQYF
17	TRBD2	few	TRBV9	TRBJ2-1	TGTGCCAGCAGCGTAAACCCCAGGAGCGGGAGGGCCAATGAGCAGTTCTTC	CASSVNPRSGRANEQFF
14	NA	NA	TRBV5-8	TRBJ1-6	TGTGCCAGCAGGGGAACAGGAGCCAATTCACCCCTCCACTTT	CASRGTGANSPLHF
15	TRBD2	NA	TRBV6-5	TRBJ2-5	TGTGCCAGCAGCAACCGGGACTACCTCCAAGAGACCCAGTACTTC	CASSNRDYLQETQYF
17	NA	NA	TRBV7-2	TRBJ2-5	TGTGCCAGCAGTTACATCACCCCTGTGGGGGGGCGGGAGACCCAGTACTTC	CASSYITPVGGRETQYF
15	NA	NA	TRBV4-3	TRBJ2-7	TGCGCCAGCAGCCAAGGTGCAGGAACAGGCTACGAGCAGTACTTC	CASSQGAGTGYEQYF
12	TRBD1	NA	TRBV20-1	TRBJ2-2	TGCAGTGCTCAGGGGGTCACCGGGGAGCTGTTTTTT	CSAQGVTGELFF
12	TRBD1	NA	TRBV6-1	TRBJ2-1	TGTGCCAGCAAGGGACAGGGTAATGTGCAGTTCTTC	CASKGQGNVQFF
13	TRBD1	NA	TRBV15	TRBJ1-2	TGTGCCACCAGGGGACAGGGGCACTATGGCTACACCTTC	CATRGQGHYGYTF
13	NA	few	TRBV3-1	TRBJ1-1	TGTGCCAGCAGCCAAGAATTGGGGACTGAAGCTTTCTTT	CASSQELGTEAFF
14	NA	few	TRBV5-1	TRBJ2-1	TGCGCCAGCAGCTTGACAGGGACAAACAATGAGCAGTTCTTC	CASSLTGTNNEQFF
15	NA	NA	TRBV6-2/TRBV6-3	TRBJ1-4	TGTGCCAGCAGTTACACCGACAGACGTGAGGAAAAACTGTTTTTT	CASSYTDRREEKLFF
16	TRBD2	NA	TRBV18	TRBJ2-1	TGTGCCAGCTCACGGGGGGCTAGCGGGAGCACCCATGAGCAGTTCTTC	CASSRGASGSTHEQFF
16	NA	NA	TRBV4-1	TRBJ1-2	TGCGCCAGCAGCGTAATGGGGAGACGGCCTAACTATGGCTACACCTTC	CASSVMGRRPNYGYTF
15	NA	NA	TRBV4-2	TRBJ1-4	TGTGCCAGCAGCCAAGATTTGGGGGCAAGCGAAAAACTGTTTTTT	CASSQDLGASEKLFF